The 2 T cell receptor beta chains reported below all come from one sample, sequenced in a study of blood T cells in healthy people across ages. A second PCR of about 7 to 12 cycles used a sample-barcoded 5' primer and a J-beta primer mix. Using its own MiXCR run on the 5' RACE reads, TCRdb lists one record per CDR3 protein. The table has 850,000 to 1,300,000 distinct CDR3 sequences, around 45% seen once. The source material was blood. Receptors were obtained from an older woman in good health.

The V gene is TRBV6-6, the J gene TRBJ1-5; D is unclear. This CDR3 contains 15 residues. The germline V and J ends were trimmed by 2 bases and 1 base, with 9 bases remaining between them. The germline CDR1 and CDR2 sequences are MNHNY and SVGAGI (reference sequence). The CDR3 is CASSYQAASNQPQHF. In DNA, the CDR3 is TGTGCCAGCAGTTACCAGGCGGCGAGCAATCAGCCCCAGCATTTT.

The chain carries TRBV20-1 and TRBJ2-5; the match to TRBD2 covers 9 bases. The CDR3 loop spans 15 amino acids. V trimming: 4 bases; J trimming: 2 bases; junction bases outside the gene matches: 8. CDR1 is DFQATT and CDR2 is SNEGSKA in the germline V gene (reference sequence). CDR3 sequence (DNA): TGCAGTGCTACTTTACTAGCGGGCCTACAAGAGACCCAGTACTTC. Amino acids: CSATLLAGLQETQYF.